This record covers a single T cell receptor beta chain. The data were taken from a study of T cell changes during pregnancy in multiple sclerosis. The CDR3 is 19 residues long. V was clipped by 2 bases and J by 4 bases, with 27 bases between them. Germline CDR1 MDHEN, CDR2 SYDVKM. Sequencing was performed with immunoSEQ multiplex PCR; in TCRdb, only in-frame clones are kept and a portion is missing. The sample yields roughly 46,000 clones, 90% to 95% seen once. The receptor was derived from a female donor with multiple sclerosis, enrolled in a pregnancy study. The sample in question was CD8+ T cells from peripheral blood mononuclear cells, obtained in the first trimester of pregnancy. V is TRBV28 and J is TRBJ2-7, with a weak D call TRBD1 (8 bases). In nucleotides, the CDR3 is TGTGCCAGCAGTTTAGATCCAGGGGGCGGGGGTTGGGACGGGTACGAGCAGTACTTC. Its translation: CASSLDPGGGGWDGYEQYF.